The 6 T cell receptor beta chains listed next were all sequenced from one sample in a study of T cell responses to AZD1222 COVID-19 vaccine. Assay: immunoSEQ multiplex PCR; the TCRdb copy retains only in-frame clones and omits some. The sample yields 180,000 or so clones, about 93% seen once. This specimen was peripheral blood, taken 28 days after the second AZD1222 dose. The receptor set was obtained from an adult who received the AZD1222 COVID-19 vaccine.

The chain uses TRBV7-8 and TRBJ1-2, with 8 positions matching TRBD1. Germline CDR1 SGHVS, CDR2 FQNEAQ. J gave up 4 bases and V 1 base, and 2 bases lay outside the gene matches. This CDR3 spans 14 amino acids. CDR3 region: CASSLVQGGYGYTF. The CDR3 DNA follows: TGTGCCAGCAGCTTAGTACAGGGGGGCTATGGCTACACCTTC.

This sequence joins TRBV12-3 or TRBV12-4 and TRBJ2-7; D may match TRBD1 or TRBD2 (6 bases each). The CDR3 extends over 12 amino acids. The V end was cut by 7 bases, the J end by 6 bases, with 13 bases between. CDR3 amino acids: CASNRGHLEQYF. CDR3 bases: TGTGCCAGCAATCGGGGGCATCTCGAGCAGTACTTC.

This chain uses TRBV5-5 with TRBJ1-3; D is possibly TRBD1 (6 bases). This CDR3 spans 16 amino acids. CDR1 SGHKS and CDR2 YYEKEE come from the germline V gene (reference sequence). The V gene lost 0 bases and the J gene lost 0 bases, with 10 bases spanning the gap. CDR3 residues: CASSLAGAVSGNTIYF. CDR3 coding DNA: TGTGCCAGCAGCTTGGCAGGGGCCGTCTCTGGAAACACCATATATTTT.

The V gene is TRBV28, the J gene TRBJ2-7, with D possibly TRBD1 on 6 matching bases. CDR1 MDHEN and CDR2 SYDVKM come from the germline V gene. The CDR3 length is 14 residues. Trimming took 5 bases from V and 2 from J, leaving 13 bases between them. The CDR3 region is CASSTQGIAYEQYF. The CDR3 nucleotides read TGTGCCAGCAGTACCCAGGGGATAGCCTACGAGCAGTACTTC.

The chain has TRBV29-1 and TRBJ1-1; 7 bases align to TRBD1. The CDR3 is 13 residues long. V gave up 8 bases and J gave up 1 base; unmatched junction bases: 7. The V gene's germline CDR1 is SQVTM and CDR2 ANQGSEA. The CDR3 DNA is TGCAGCTCCGAGGGACAGCAGAACACTGAAGCTTTCTTT. It translates to CSSEGQQNTEAFF.

The genes are TRBV19 and TRBJ2-1, with D possibly being TRBD1 (5 bases). This CDR3 comprises 17 residues. V gave up 4 bases and J gave up 0 bases, with 16 bases separating them. Germline values: CDR1 LNHDA, CDR2 SQIVND (reference sequence). The CDR3, as DNA: TGTGCCAGTAGTACCAATCCGTACAGGAGCTCCTACAATGAGCAGTTCTTC. This translates into CASSTNPYRSSYNEQFF.